Each of the 27 T cell receptor beta chains below was sequenced from the same sample in a study of somatic mutations in cytotoxic T cells in rheumatoid arthritis. Only in-frame clones appear in the TCRdb table, and some are missing; sequencing was by immunoSEQ multiplex PCR. The sample yields about 4,200 clones, around three quarters seen once. Material: CD8+ T cells sorted from blood. These receptors originate from an adult with rheumatoid arthritis.

The sample holds a few counts of this clone. CDR3 amino acids: CASSYRPNRGYEQYF. The CDR3 nucleotides are TGTGCCAGTAGTTACAGGCCAAATAGGGGCTACGAGCAGTACTTC. The V gene is TRBV19, the J gene TRBJ2-7; possible D gene TRBD1, 5 bases. V lost 5 bases and J 3 bases, leaving 17 bases between the germline ends. Germline V gene sequence: CDR1 LNHDA, CDR2 SQIVND (reference sequence). The CDR3 extends over 15 amino acids.

In its sample, this clone was seen a few times. The chain joins TRBV9 to TRBJ1-1; no reliable D call. V dropped 3 bases and J dropped 3 bases, with 9 bases sitting between them. This CDR3 region has 13 residues. Germline values: CDR1 SGDLS, CDR2 YYNGEE. For the CDR3, the DNA is TGTGCCAGCAGCGCCCCGACGGACACTGAAGCTTTCTTT. Protein: CASSAPTDTEAFF.

The V call is TRBV11-2, the J call TRBJ1-2; a possible D gene is TRBD1 (5 bases). Deletions cut 1 base from V and 4 bases from J, with 13 bases between. Germline assignment: CDR1 SGHAT and CDR2 FQNNGV. The CDR3 has 15 amino acids. In DNA form, the CDR3 reads TGTGCCAGCAGCTTAGTGGGTGCAGGGCCCTATGGCTACACCTTC. Its protein is CASSLVGAGPYGYTF. Drawing the rest from reference TRBV11-2 and TRBJ1-2, the complete variable domain is EAGVAQSPRYKIIEKRQSVAFWCNPISGHATLYWYQQILGQGPKLLIQFQNNGVVDDSQLPKDRFSAERLKGVDSTLKIQPAKLEDSAVYLCASSLVGAGPYGYTFGSGTRLTVV.

This clone was found a few times. CDR3 nucleotides: TGTGCCAGCAGCTTACAATGGGATAATTCACCCCTCCACTTT. Translating gives CASSLQWDNSPLHF. This chain joins TRBV5-5 and TRBJ1-6; D unresolved. CDR1 is SGHKS and CDR2 is YYEKEE in the germline V gene (reference sequence). Trimming stripped 2 bases from V and 5 bases from J, with 8 bases between. The CDR3 is made up of 14 amino acids.

V usage is TRBV18 and J usage is TRBJ1-1, with 7 bases that match TRBD1. Per the germline V gene, CDR1 is KGHSH and CDR2 is LQKENI. Germline trimming cut 3 bases from V and 3 bases from J; bases unmatched to any gene: 4. There are 14 residues in the CDR3. DNA of the CDR3: TGTGCCAGCTCACCTTCAGGGGGTTACACTGAAGCTTTCTTT. It translates to CASSPSGGYTEAFF.

This chain uses TRBV9 with TRBJ1-3, with 7 positions matching TRBD1. The V and J ends lost 0 bases and 2 bases, in that order; junction bases with no gene match: 2. Germline V gene lookup returns CDR1 SGDLS and CDR2 YYNGEE. This CDR3 spans 15 amino acids. The CDR3 sequence: CASSVGGGPGNTIYF. DNA of the CDR3: TGTGCCAGCAGCGTAGGAGGGGGCCCTGGAAACACCATATATTTT. The complete variable domain, with remaining parts taken from reference TRBV9 and TRBJ1-3, reads DSGVTQTPKHLITATGQRVTLRCSPRSGDLSVYWYQQSLDQGLQFLIQYYNGEERAKGNILERFSAQQFPDLHSELNLSSLELGDSALYFCASSVGGGPGNTIYFGEGSWLTVV.

The table lists this clone with a few counts. This sequence joins TRBV20-1 and TRBJ1-1; D is undetermined. This CDR3 is 11 amino acids long. In germline, CDR1 is DFQATT, CDR2 SNEGSKA (reference sequence). Trimming took off 0 bases at V and 7 bases at J, with 6 bases between the two ends. The CDR3 coding sequence is TGCAGTGCTAGAGACATCAATGAAGCTTTCTTT. Translation gives CSARDINEAFF.

J is TRBJ1-6 and V is TRBV7-6, with D uncertain. This CDR3 is built from 14 residues. The ends were cut back, 5 bases at V and 10 bases at J, with 15 bases in the middle. CDR1 is SGHVS and CDR2 is FNYEAQ in the germline V gene. The CDR3 reads CASSNGPAKSPLHF. CDR3 DNA sequence: TGTGCCAGCAGCAACGGGCCCGCCAAGTCACCCCTCCACTTT.

This chain uses TRBV7-9 with TRBJ1-5, with no clear D. Deletions cut 5 bases from V and 6 bases from J, with 11 bases between. The germline CDR1 and CDR2 sequences are SEHNR and FQNEAQ (reference sequence). CDR3 length: 13 residues. The CDR3 protein is CASSQYDGQPQHF. CDR3 DNA sequence: TGTGCCAGCAGCCAATACGACGGTCAGCCCCAGCATTTT.

This rearrangement joins TRBV19 to TRBJ1-1; D not certain. The CDR3 is 13 amino acids. The V gene's germline CDR1 is LNHDA and CDR2 SQIVND (reference sequence). Trimming took 3 bases from V and 1 from J, leaving 6 bases between them. This CDR3 reads CASSITPNTEAFF. DNA for the CDR3: TGTGCCAGTAGTATCACGCCGAACACTGAAGCTTTCTTT.

The J gene is TRBJ1-1, the V gene TRBV10-2, with D uncertain. Trimming removed 3 bases from V and 5 bases from J, with 4 bases in between. This CDR3 is built from 11 residues. Germline CDR1 is WSHSY and CDR2 is SAAADI. CDR3 residues: CASSEGTEAFF. The CDR3 DNA follows: TGCGCCAGCAGTGAAGGAACTGAAGCTTTCTTT.

The chain carries TRBV4-1 and TRBJ2-7, with D unclear. The V end lost 0 bases, the J end lost 8 bases, and 14 bases lay between the germline ends. The CDR3 extends over 14 amino acids. Germline CDR1 is MGHRA and CDR2 is YSYEKL. The CDR3 nucleotides read TGCGCCAGCAGCCAAGATTGGGTCGGCTGGAAGCAGTACTTC. Translated: CASSQDWVGWKQYF.

The V gene is TRBV2, the J gene TRBJ2-7, with 9 bases that match TRBD1. V shed 6 bases and J 4 bases; nucleotides not matched to a gene: 10. The CDR3 length is 15 residues. Germline CDR1 is SNHLY and CDR2 is FYNNEI. The CDR3 here is CASRDTRDRAYEQYF. The CDR3 DNA follows: TGTGCCAGCAGGGATACCCGGGACAGGGCTTACGAGCAGTACTTC.

V gene TRBV5-4 combines with J gene TRBJ2-3; 10 bases match TRBD2. This CDR3 contains 19 residues. The germline V gene has CDR1 SGHNT and CDR2 YYREEE (reference sequence). Germline trimming cut 1 base from V and 2 bases from J; bases unmatched to any gene: 13. The chain's CDR3 is CASSLSGGASPLLTDTQYF. CDR3 sequence (DNA): TGTGCCAGCAGCTTGAGCGGGGGGGCTTCTCCTTTGCTCACAGATACGCAGTATTTT.

The table lists this clone with a few counts. The chain is built from TRBV9 and TRBJ2-7, with D possibly matching TRBD2 (7 bases). The CDR3 is 14 residues long. V was shortened by 0 bases and J by 4 bases, with 11 bases between the two germline ends. CDR1 and CDR2 from the germline V gene are SGDLS and YYNGEE. This CDR3 is CASSVAGEGYEQYF. The CDR3 DNA is TGTGCCAGCAGCGTAGCAGGGGAGGGGTACGAGCAGTACTTC.

V usage is TRBV5-1 and J usage is TRBJ1-1; D gene unclear. Germline lookup yields CDR1 SGHRS and CDR2 YFSETQ. With 0 bases removed from V and 5 bases from J, the gap between germline ends came to 8 bases. The CDR3 totals 13 residues. The CDR3 region has the DNA TGCGCCAGCAGCTTGGGAGGGAATACTGAAGCTTTCTTT. Protein sequence: CASSLGGNTEAFF.

This chain uses TRBV2 with TRBJ2-3; D tentatively reads TRBD1 or TRBD2 (5 bases each). The CDR3 spans 15 residues. The germline V gene has CDR1 SNHLY and CDR2 FYNNEI. With 5 bases removed from V and 0 bases from J, the gap between germline ends came to 12 bases. DNA of the CDR3: TGTGCCAGCAGTCGGGACGGATCTAGCACAGATACGCAGTATTTT. It specifies CASSRDGSSTDTQYF.

This chain uses TRBV6-1 with TRBJ1-1; D is ambiguous. The V gene lost 6 bases and the J gene lost 6 bases, with 11 bases spanning the gap. Germline values: CDR1 MNHNS, CDR2 SASEGT. The CDR3 has 12 residues. The CDR3 DNA sequence: TGTGCCAGCAGCCAGTCCCTCGCTGAAGCTTTCTTT. Translation: CASSQSLAEAFF.

The chain links TRBV29-1 to TRBJ2-5, with D perhaps being TRBD1 or TRBD2 (5 bases each). The V gene's germline CDR1 is SQVTM and CDR2 ANQGSEA. The CDR3 covers 15 residues. Trimming stripped 1 base from V and 3 bases from J, with 15 bases between. The CDR3: CSVEGWGLGEETQYF. Here the CDR3 DNA reads TGCAGCGTTGAAGGGTGGGGGTTGGGAGAAGAGACCCAGTACTTC. The whole variable domain, remainder taken from reference TRBV29-1 and TRBJ2-5, is SAVISQKPSRDICQRGTSLTIQCQVDSQVTMMFWYRQQPGQSLTLIATANQGSEATYESGFVIDKFPISRPNLTFSTLTVSNMSPEDSSIYLCSVEGWGLGEETQYFGPGTRLLVL.

This clone was counted only a few times. The chain has TRBV7-9 and TRBJ1-5; D unresolved. CDR1 is SEHNR and CDR2 is FQNEAQ in the germline V gene (reference sequence). The V gene lost 1 base and the J gene lost 6 bases, with 4 bases spanning the gap. The CDR3 has 12 residues. CDR3 amino acids: CASSLGGQPQHF. CDR3 DNA: TGTGCCAGCAGCTTAGGGGGTCAGCCCCAGCATTTT.

This chain connects TRBV6-5 to TRBJ2-7; 11 nucleotides agree with TRBD2. The germline gives CDR1 MNHEY, CDR2 SVGAGI. Trimming removed 2 bases from V and 11 bases from J; junction bases left unmatched: 14. The CDR3 spans 16 residues. The CDR3 region has the DNA TGTGCCAGCAGTTACGAAGGGAGAATAGCGGGGGGGCGGGAGTACTTC. This gives the protein CASSYEGRIAGGREYF.

CDR3 residues: CASVSLAGGQGEQFF. CDR3 sequence (DNA): TGTGCCAGCGTCTCACTAGCGGGGGGGCAGGGTGAGCAGTTCTTC. The V and J genes are TRBV13 and TRBJ2-1, with 13 bases identical to TRBD2. In germline, CDR1 is PRHDT, CDR2 FYEKMQ (reference sequence). This CDR3 is built from 15 residues. After removal of 8 bases from V and 9 bases from J, the junction contained 10 bases not matched to a gene.

The rearrangement joins TRBV27 to TRBJ2-5, with D perhaps TRBD1 (7 bases). The J call may be faulty, since TRBJ2-7 better matches the DNA end. The CDR3 length is 14 residues. The germline CDR1 and CDR2 sequences are MNHEY and SMNVEV (reference sequence). CDR3 nucleotides: TGTGCCAGCAGTTTCGGCAGGGGGGCTTACGAGCAGTACTTC. Translating it yields CASSFGRGAYEQYF.

The chain uses TRBV13 and TRBJ1-2, with D perhaps matching TRBD1 (5 bases). Trimming shortened V by 2 bases and J by 2 bases, and 12 bases separated the two germline ends. CDR1 is PRHDT and CDR2 is FYEKMQ in the germline V gene (reference sequence). The CDR3 has 15 residues. The DNA for the CDR3 is TGTGCCAGCAGCTTACGACGGGGGGGAAACTATGGCTACACCTTC. This codes for CASSLRRGGNYGYTF.

This rearrangement joins TRBV11-2 to TRBJ1-4; a possible D gene is TRBD1 (5 bases). This CDR3 region has 15 residues. CDR1 SGHAT and CDR2 FQNNGV come from the germline V gene. With 1 base removed from V and 10 bases from J, the gap between germline ends came to 16 bases. CDR3 loop: CASSLVPGTQGKLFF. DNA of the CDR3: TGTGCCAGCAGCTTAGTCCCGGGGACGCAAGGAAAACTGTTTTTT.

The chain carries TRBV7-8 and TRBJ1-6; D perhaps matches TRBD1 (5 bases). Trimming pared 1 base from V and 2 bases from J, leaving 9 bases between. Per germline, CDR1 SGHVS and CDR2 FQNEAQ. The CDR3 is 16 residues long. The CDR3 nucleotides read TGTGCCAGCAGCTTAGAAAGGGGTACCTATAATTCACCCCTCCACTTT. Its translation is CASSLERGTYNSPLHF.

The gene calls are TRBV7-6 and TRBJ2-1; the match to TRBD2 covers 12 bases. Germline V gives CDR1 SGHVS, CDR2 FNYEAQ. The junction had 6 bases not matched to a gene; V was cut back by 2 bases and J by 4 bases. The length of the CDR3 is 17 residues. The CDR3 sequence is CASSLPSGGETYNEQFF. CDR3 DNA: TGTGCCAGCAGCTTACCTAGCGGGGGGGAAACTTACAATGAGCAGTTCTTC.